The entry that follows covers one T cell receptor (beta chain) sequence. Per the study methods: It was from reference gene primer amplification that nucleated cell counts were estimated. TCRdb keeps only in-frame clones here, not all; method: immunoSEQ multiplex PCR. V, J and clone size derive from that table, while D and trimming were established from the DNA sequence. The sample comprises tens of thousands of clones, 90% of which are singletons, and around 1.5% rests with the top ten. This record belongs to a study of blood T cell repertoires in COVID-19. About the research overall: Samples representing acute and convalescent COVID-19 were sourced from the United States, Italy and Spain. PBMCs, B-cell-depleted T cells, or T cells were the source of the cDNA or gDNA that made up the material.

The receptor was isolated from a human donor with active COVID-19. The donor label of this sample is uncertain. The sample comprised peripheral blood.

CDR3 sequence (DNA): TGTGCCAGCAGTTTACAGGGAGTTTACAGGGAGAACACTGAAGCTTTCTTT. It encodes CASSLQGVYRENTEAFF. The chain recombines TRBV27 with TRBJ1-1; D may be TRBD1 (6 bases). Trimming removed 2 bases at V and 1 base at J, with 17 bases between. CDR3 length: 17 amino acids. CDR1 and CDR2 (germline): MNHEY, SMNVEV (reference sequence).